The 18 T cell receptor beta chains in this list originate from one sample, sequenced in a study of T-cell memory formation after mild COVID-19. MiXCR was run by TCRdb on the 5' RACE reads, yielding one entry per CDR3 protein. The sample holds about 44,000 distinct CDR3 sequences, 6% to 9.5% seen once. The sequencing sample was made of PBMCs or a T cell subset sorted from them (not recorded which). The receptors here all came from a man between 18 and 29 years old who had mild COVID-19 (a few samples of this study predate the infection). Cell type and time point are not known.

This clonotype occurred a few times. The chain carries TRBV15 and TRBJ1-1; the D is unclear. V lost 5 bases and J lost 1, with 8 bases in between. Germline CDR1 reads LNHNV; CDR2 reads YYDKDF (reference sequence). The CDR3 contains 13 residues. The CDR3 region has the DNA TGTGCCACCAGCCCTACGCCGAACACTGAAGCTTTCTTT. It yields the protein CATSPTPNTEAFF.

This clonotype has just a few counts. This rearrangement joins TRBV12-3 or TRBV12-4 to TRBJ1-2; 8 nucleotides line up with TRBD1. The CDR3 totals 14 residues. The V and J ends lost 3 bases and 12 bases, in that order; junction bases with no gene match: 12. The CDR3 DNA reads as TGTGCCAGCAGTTTGGGACAGGACGCCGGGAAGAACACCTTC. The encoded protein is CASSLGQDAGKNTF.

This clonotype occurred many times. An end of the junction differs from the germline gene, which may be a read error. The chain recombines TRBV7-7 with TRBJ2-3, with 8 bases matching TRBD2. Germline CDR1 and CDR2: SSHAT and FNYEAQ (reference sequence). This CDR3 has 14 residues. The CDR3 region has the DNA TGTGCTAGCAGCCCTGGAGGGACTAGAGATACGCAGTATTTT. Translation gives CASSPGGTRDTQYF.

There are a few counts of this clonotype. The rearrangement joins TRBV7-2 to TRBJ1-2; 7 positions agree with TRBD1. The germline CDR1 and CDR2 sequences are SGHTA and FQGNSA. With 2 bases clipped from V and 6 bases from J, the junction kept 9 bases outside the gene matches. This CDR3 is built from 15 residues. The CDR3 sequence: CASSLIEPRGHGYTF. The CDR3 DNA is TGTGCCAGCAGCTTAATAGAGCCAAGGGGGCATGGCTACACCTTC.

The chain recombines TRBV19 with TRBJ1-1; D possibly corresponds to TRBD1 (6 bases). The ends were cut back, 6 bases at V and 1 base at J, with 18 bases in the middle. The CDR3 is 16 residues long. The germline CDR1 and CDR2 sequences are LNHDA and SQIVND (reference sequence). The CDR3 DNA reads TGTGCCAGTAGATTAACATATGACAGGAGGAACACTGAAGCTTTCTTT. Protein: CASRLTYDRRNTEAFF.

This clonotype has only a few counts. This CDR3 is CASSGRQGVNYGYTF. Written as DNA, the CDR3 is TGTGCCAGCAGTGGTCGACAGGGAGTGAACTATGGCTACACCTTC. V gene TRBV6-5 combines with J gene TRBJ1-2, with 7 bases aligning to TRBD1. The V gene's germline CDR1 is MNHEY and CDR2 SVGAGI. Trimming took 5 bases from V and 2 from J; bases not matched to a gene: 8. This CDR3 has 15 amino acids.

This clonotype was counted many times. CDR3 sequence (DNA): TGTGCCAGCAGCTTCAGGGAGGGGTTGGATGAGCAGTTCTTC. Translating gives CASSFREGLDEQFF. V gene TRBV3-1 combines with J gene TRBJ2-1; the match to TRBD2 covers 7 bases. This CDR3 region has 14 residues. Germline CDR1 reads LGHDT; CDR2 reads YNNKEL (reference sequence). V shed 5 bases, J shed 8 bases, and the junction held 9 bases outside the gene matches.

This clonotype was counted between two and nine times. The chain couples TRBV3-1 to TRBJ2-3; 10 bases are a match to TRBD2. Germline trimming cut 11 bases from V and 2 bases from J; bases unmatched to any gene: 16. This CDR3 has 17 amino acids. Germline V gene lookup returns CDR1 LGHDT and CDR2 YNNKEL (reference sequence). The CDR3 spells CADRSSSGGIVTDTQYF. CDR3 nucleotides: TGTGCCGATCGGTCATCTAGCGGGGGAATCGTCACAGATACGCAGTATTTT.

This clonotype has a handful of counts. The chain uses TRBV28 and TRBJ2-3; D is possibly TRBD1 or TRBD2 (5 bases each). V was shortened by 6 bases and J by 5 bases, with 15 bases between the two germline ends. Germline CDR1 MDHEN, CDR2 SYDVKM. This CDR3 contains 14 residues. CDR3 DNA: TGTGCCAGCAGCCGGGTGGGGGTCGGAGATACGCAGTATTTT. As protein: CASSRVGVGDTQYF.

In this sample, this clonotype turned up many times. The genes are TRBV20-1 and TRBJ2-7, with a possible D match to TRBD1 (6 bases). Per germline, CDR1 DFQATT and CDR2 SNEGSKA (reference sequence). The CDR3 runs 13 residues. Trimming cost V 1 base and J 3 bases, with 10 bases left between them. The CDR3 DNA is TGCAGTGCTAGAGCCGGACAGTACTACGAGCAGTACTTC. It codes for CSARAGQYYEQYF.

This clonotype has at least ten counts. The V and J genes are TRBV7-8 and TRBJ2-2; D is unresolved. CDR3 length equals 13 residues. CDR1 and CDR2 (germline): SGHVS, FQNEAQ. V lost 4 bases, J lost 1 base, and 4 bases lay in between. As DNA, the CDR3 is TGTGCCAGCAGCTCACGGAACACCGGGGAGCTGTTTTTT. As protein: CASSSRNTGELFF.

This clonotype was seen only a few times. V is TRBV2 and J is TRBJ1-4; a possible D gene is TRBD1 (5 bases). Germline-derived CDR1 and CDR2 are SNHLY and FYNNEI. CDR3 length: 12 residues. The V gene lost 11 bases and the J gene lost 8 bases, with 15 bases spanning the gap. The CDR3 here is CAARGDSEKLFF. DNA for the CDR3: TGTGCCGCCCGAGGGGATAGCGAAAAACTGTTTTTT.

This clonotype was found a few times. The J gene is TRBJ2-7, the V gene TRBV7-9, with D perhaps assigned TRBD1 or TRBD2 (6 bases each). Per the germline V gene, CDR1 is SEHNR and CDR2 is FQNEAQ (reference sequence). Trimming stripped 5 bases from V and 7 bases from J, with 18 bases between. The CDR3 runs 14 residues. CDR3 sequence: CASSREGGIGEQYV. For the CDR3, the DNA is TGTGCCAGCAGCCGCGAAGGGGGGATAGGGGAGCAGTACGTC.

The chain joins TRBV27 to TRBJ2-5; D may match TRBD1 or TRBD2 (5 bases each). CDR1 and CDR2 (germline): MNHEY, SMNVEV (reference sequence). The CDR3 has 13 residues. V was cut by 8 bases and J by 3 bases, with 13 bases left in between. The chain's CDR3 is CASAPRGEETQYF. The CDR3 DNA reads TGTGCCAGCGCCCCCCGAGGGGAAGAGACCCAGTACTTC.

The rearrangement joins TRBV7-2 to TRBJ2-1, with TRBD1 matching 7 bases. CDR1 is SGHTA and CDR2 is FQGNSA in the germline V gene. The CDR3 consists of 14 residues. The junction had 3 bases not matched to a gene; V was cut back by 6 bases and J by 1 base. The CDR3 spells CASSRQGSYNEQFF. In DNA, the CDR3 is TGTGCCAGCAGTCGACAGGGATCCTACAATGAGCAGTTCTTC.

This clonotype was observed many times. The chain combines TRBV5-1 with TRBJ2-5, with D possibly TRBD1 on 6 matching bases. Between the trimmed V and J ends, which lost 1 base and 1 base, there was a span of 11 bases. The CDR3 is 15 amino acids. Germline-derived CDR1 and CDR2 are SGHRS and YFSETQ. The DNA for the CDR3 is TGCGCCAGCAGCTTGTTGCCAGGGGTCCAAGAGACCCAGTACTTC. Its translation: CASSLLPGVQETQYF.

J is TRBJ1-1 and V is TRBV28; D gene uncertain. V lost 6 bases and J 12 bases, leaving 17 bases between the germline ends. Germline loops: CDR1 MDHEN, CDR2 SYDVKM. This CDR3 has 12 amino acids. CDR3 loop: CASRQSSRATFF. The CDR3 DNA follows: TGTGCCAGCAGACAATCTTCAAGGGCGACTTTCTTT. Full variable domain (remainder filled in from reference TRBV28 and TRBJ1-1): DVKVTQSSRYLVKRTGEKVFLECVQDMDHENMFWYRQDPGLGLRLIYFSYDVKMKEKGDIPEGYSVSREKKERFSLILESASTNQTSMYLCASRQSSRATFFGQGTRLTVV.

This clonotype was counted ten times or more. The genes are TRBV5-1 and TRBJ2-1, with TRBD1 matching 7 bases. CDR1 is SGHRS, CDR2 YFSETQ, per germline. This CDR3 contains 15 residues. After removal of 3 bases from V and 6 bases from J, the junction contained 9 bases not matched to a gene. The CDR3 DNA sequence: TGCGCCAGCAGCTCGGGACAGTTGATTGTCAATGAGCAGTTCTTC. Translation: CASSSGQLIVNEQFF. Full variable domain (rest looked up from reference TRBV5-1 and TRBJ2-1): KAGVTQTPRYLIKTRGQQVTLSCSPISGHRSVSWYQQTPGQGLQFLFEYFSETQRNKGNFPGRFSGRQFSNSRSEMNVSTLELGDSALYLCASSSGQLIVNEQFFGPGTRLTVL.